This T cell receptor beta chain was obtained from a study of radiation and T cells in renal cell carcinoma. About the research overall: Nephrectomy followed 15 Gy stereotactic body radiation by 4 weeks.

The data were produced by immunoSEQ multiplex PCR, yet TCRdb's version contains in-frame clones alone and is incomplete. The sample shows roughly 100,000 clones, around nine tenths of them seen only once. CDR1 is SGDLS, CDR2 YYNGEE, per germline. Trimming left V 3 bases short and J 4 bases short, with 13 bases between. This CDR3 contains 14 residues. This sample's time point: baseline pretreatment blood. Treatment here: 15 Gy SBRT to primary tumor, nephrectomy 4 weeks later. Clear cell pathology was present in this patient's renal cell carcinoma. The receptor comes from a man aged 45-65 years with renal cell carcinoma. The material sequenced was blood, taken from a patient whose treatment included radiotherapy and nephrectomy. The genes are TRBV9 and TRBJ1-2; a possible D gene is TRBD1 (6 bases). The CDR3 nucleotides are TGTGCCAGCAGCGCGATGGGAGGGGGCTATGGCTACACCTTC. Translated, it gives CASSAMGGGYGYTF.